These T cell receptor beta chains were read from a single sample in a study of T cell responses to AZD1222 COVID-19 vaccine. The table came from immunoSEQ multiplex PCR; TCRdb's copy has only in-frame clones and leaves some out. The sample contains around 150,000 clones, about 92% of which appear only once. The material sequenced was peripheral blood, taken 28 days after the second AZD1222 dose. Receptors originate from an adult who received the AZD1222 COVID-19 vaccine. Each CDR3 is given without its conserved first and last residue. The order of the fields is CDR3 protein, D gene, V gene, J gene. D genes are given only for firm matches.

CDR3aa: ASSPPPGQGATDTQY
d_gene: TRBD1
v_gene: TRBV4-1
j_gene: TRBJ2-3

CDR3aa: ASSSRQGGNQPQH
d_gene: TRBD1
v_gene: TRBV18
j_gene: TRBJ1-5

CDR3aa: ASSSLQGPLTGELF
d_gene: -
v_gene: TRBV28
j_gene: TRBJ2-2

CDR3aa: ASSARTGSGRKGNEQF
d_gene: -
v_gene: TRBV6-1
j_gene: TRBJ2-1

CDR3aa: ASSDRGNTGELF
d_gene: TRBD1
v_gene: TRBV19
j_gene: TRBJ2-2

CDR3aa: ASSVTGIYSNQPQH
d_gene: -
v_gene: TRBV19
j_gene: TRBJ1-5

CDR3aa: ASSRQSGQGSNSPLH
d_gene: TRBD1
v_gene: TRBV7-9
j_gene: TRBJ1-6

CDR3aa: ASSYGGAGNTIY
d_gene: -
v_gene: TRBV6-5
j_gene: TRBJ1-3

CDR3aa: ASSQKREGGSQETQY
d_gene: TRBD2
v_gene: TRBV4-1
j_gene: TRBJ2-5

CDR3aa: ASRDSGRRETQY
d_gene: TRBD2
v_gene: TRBV27
j_gene: TRBJ2-5

CDR3aa: ASSISVANEKLF
d_gene: -
v_gene: TRBV19
j_gene: TRBJ1-4

CDR3aa: ASSPHVTGNSNQPQH
d_gene: -
v_gene: TRBV28
j_gene: TRBJ1-5

CDR3aa: ASSLQTTGANVLT
d_gene: -
v_gene: TRBV5-1
j_gene: TRBJ2-6

CDR3aa: ASSYDPSGRAGEQY
d_gene: TRBD2
v_gene: TRBV6-5
j_gene: TRBJ2-7

CDR3aa: ASSEGEVPTYEQY
d_gene: -
v_gene: TRBV7-3
j_gene: TRBJ2-7

CDR3aa: ASSLETGVQETQY
d_gene: -
v_gene: TRBV5-4
j_gene: TRBJ2-5

CDR3aa: ASSEAIANQPQH
d_gene: -
v_gene: TRBV2
j_gene: TRBJ1-5